A selection of T cell receptor beta chains follows, all from one sample in a study of T cells in Graves' hyperthyroidism and ophthalmopathy. TCRdb itself ran the multiplex PCR reads through MiXCR, one entry per CDR3 protein. The table has hundreds of thousands of distinct CDR3 sequences, 18% seen once; the top ten hold over 15%. Sequenced input: blood. These receptor sequences come from a woman aged 45-65 years with Graves' hyperthyroidism that later progressed to Graves' ophthalmopathy. The conserved cysteine and the conserved F or W are not part of the CDR3 here.

v_call: TRBV4-1
j_call: TRBJ2-1
cdr3_aa: ASSQEGAGGTSSYNEQF

v_call: TRBV27
j_call: TRBJ2-3
cdr3_aa: ATRDRGTDTQY

v_call: TRBV3-1
j_call: TRBJ2-4
cdr3_aa: ASSQDRPGRIQY

v_call: TRBV9
j_call: .
cdr3_aa: ASSVDFGVEQF

v_call: TRBV25-1
j_call: TRBJ2-1
cdr3_aa: ASSEYRGSGGLNEQF

v_call: TRBV20-1
j_call: TRBJ1-5
cdr3_aa: SARADYSNQPQH

v_call: TRBV5-1
j_call: TRBJ1-4
cdr3_aa: ASRTQSTNEKLF

v_call: TRBV14
j_call: TRBJ2-1
cdr3_aa: ASSQDRGSGGTLEQF

v_call: TRBV9
j_call: TRBJ2-1
cdr3_aa: ASSESGVRHEQF

v_call: TRBV6-1
j_call: TRBJ2-7
cdr3_aa: ASSDSGGQGRNEQY

v_call: TRBV12-3/TRBV12-4
j_call: TRBJ1-2
cdr3_aa: ASSTGDRRDGYT

v_call: TRBV28
j_call: TRBJ2-1
cdr3_aa: ASSFTLQGGFYEQF

v_call: TRBV3-1
j_call: TRBJ2-6
cdr3_aa: ASSQVIGSSGANVLT

v_call: TRBV5-1
j_call: TRBJ2-3
cdr3_aa: ASSLRQGTDTQY

v_call: TRBV11-2
j_call: TRBJ1-1
cdr3_aa: ASSHDKRTGPTTEAF

v_call: TRBV6-1
j_call: TRBJ2-7
cdr3_aa: ASSEGQGNSYEQY

v_call: TRBV6-1
j_call: TRBJ2-7
cdr3_aa: ASSHKMEQY

v_call: TRBV4-1
j_call: TRBJ2-2
cdr3_aa: ASSPPGGQGDNTGELF

v_call: TRBV2
j_call: TRBJ2-1
cdr3_aa: ASGRVAEQF

v_call: TRBV27
j_call: TRBJ1-1
cdr3_aa: ASSLRAGAATEAF

v_call: TRBV12-3/TRBV12-4
j_call: TRBJ1-2
cdr3_aa: ASSPRYPMAST

v_call: TRBV7-2
j_call: TRBJ2-3
cdr3_aa: ASSSGKNTDTQY

v_call: TRBV30
j_call: TRBJ1-2
cdr3_aa: AWSGVRTGAYGYT

v_call: TRBV18
j_call: TRBJ1-1
cdr3_aa: ASSPEVDSLNTEAF

v_call: TRBV7-2
j_call: TRBJ2-3
cdr3_aa: ASSLSGAGDTQY

v_call: TRBV11-2
j_call: TRBJ2-3
cdr3_aa: ASSLDPPGRGGTDTQY

v_call: TRBV10-3
j_call: TRBJ2-3
cdr3_aa: AISESMAGEGVGTQY

v_call: TRBV19
j_call: TRBJ1-1
cdr3_aa: ASSIRGEEEAF

v_call: TRBV2
j_call: TRBJ1-5
cdr3_aa: ASREGQGAGQPQH

v_call: TRBV5-1
j_call: TRBJ2-7
cdr3_aa: ASSYYTGTDYEQY

v_call: TRBV7-2
j_call: TRBJ2-5
cdr3_aa: ASRTTGTKETQY

v_call: TRBV6-1
j_call: TRBJ1-5
cdr3_aa: ASSQDSPNQPQH

v_call: TRBV6-2/TRBV6-3
j_call: TRBJ1-1
cdr3_aa: ASSYGEIAGTEAF

v_call: TRBV19
j_call: TRBJ1-5
cdr3_aa: ATNTQGRGNQPQH

v_call: TRBV6-1
j_call: TRBJ1-2
cdr3_aa: ASSEVRGAQYGYT

v_call: TRBV5-1
j_call: TRBJ2-1
cdr3_aa: ASSLGQTTGHEQF

v_call: TRBV6-1
j_call: TRBJ2-1
cdr3_aa: ASSFRTGGRDEQF

v_call: TRBV27
j_call: TRBJ2-5
cdr3_aa: ASSPSAGWTQY

v_call: TRBV20-1
j_call: TRBJ2-4
cdr3_aa: SAPGTGGWNIQY

v_call: TRBV11-2
j_call: TRBJ2-5
cdr3_aa: ASSLDAGTGGGETQY

v_call: TRBV7-9
j_call: TRBJ1-5
cdr3_aa: ASSFGAGGQPQH

v_call: TRBV6-2/TRBV6-3
j_call: TRBJ1-5
cdr3_aa: ASSSTTLLNQPQH

v_call: TRBV6-1
j_call: TRBJ1-5
cdr3_aa: ASSDGQAYQPQH

v_call: TRBV11-2
j_call: TRBJ2-5
cdr3_aa: ASSLVTGGQETQY

v_call: TRBV13
j_call: TRBJ1-3
cdr3_aa: ASSLGGAASGNTIY

v_call: TRBV6-1
j_call: TRBJ1-2
cdr3_aa: ASSALKDSQISDGYT

v_call: TRBV7-2
j_call: TRBJ1-5
cdr3_aa: ASSLKQGIQPQH

v_call: TRBV5-6
j_call: TRBJ1-1
cdr3_aa: ASSFGGGRGTEAF

v_call: TRBV27
j_call: TRBJ2-1
cdr3_aa: ASRDGQINEQF

v_call: TRBV11-2
j_call: TRBJ1-2
cdr3_aa: ASSSDLRGGYT

v_call: TRBV18
j_call: TRBJ1-2
cdr3_aa: ASSPDAGQGDYGYT

v_call: TRBV7-9
j_call: TRBJ2-5
cdr3_aa: ASSDTGGGETQY

v_call: TRBV2
j_call: TRBJ2-7
cdr3_aa: ASTRSRSGGSYEQY

v_call: TRBV11-2
j_call: TRBJ1-2
cdr3_aa: ASSPRPGQGIEGYT

v_call: TRBV10-3
j_call: TRBJ1-2
cdr3_aa: AISARTGGVYGYT

v_call: TRBV28
j_call: TRBJ2-7
cdr3_aa: ASSFRGRGNEQY

v_call: TRBV15
j_call: TRBJ1-1
cdr3_aa: ATSRTTGGKSTEAF

v_call: TRBV12-3/TRBV12-4
j_call: TRBJ1-4
cdr3_aa: ASSYNRGEKLF

v_call: TRBV7-6
j_call: TRBJ2-5
cdr3_aa: ASSLDGGLQETQY